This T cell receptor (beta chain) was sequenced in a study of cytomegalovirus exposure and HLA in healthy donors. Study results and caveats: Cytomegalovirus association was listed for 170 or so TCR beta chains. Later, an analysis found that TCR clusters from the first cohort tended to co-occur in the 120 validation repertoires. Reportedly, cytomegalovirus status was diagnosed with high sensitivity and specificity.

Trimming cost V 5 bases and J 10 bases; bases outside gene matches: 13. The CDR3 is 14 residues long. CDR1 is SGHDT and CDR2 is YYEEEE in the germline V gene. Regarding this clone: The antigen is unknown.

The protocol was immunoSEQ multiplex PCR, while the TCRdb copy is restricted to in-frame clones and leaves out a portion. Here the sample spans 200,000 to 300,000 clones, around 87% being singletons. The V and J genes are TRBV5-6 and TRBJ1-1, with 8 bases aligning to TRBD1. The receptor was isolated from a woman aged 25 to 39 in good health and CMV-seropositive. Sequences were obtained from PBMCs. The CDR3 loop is CASSHGDRNEGAFF. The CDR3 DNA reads TGTGCCAGCAGTCACGGGGACAGGAATGAAGGAGCTTTCTTT.